This is a list of T cell receptor beta chains from one sample in a study of beta chain features in type 1 diabetes. Some clones are missing from TCRdb's copy, which holds only in-frame ones; the method was immunoSEQ multiplex PCR. This table holds fewer than 350,000 clones, less than 20% found once. Sequenced material: naive CD4+ T cells from blood. The receptors come from a woman younger than 30 in good health. Both conserved end residues are part of each CDR3. Each record gives: J gene, clone size, V gene, D gene, CDR3 protein, CDR3 DNA. D genes are given only for firm matches. Where a row states a size, it is once, few, many or the class of an expanded clone; other rows omit it.

j_gene: TRBJ2-1
abundance: few
v_gene: TRBV9
d_gene: -
CDR3aa: CASSVSGGTPMDEQFF
CDR3nt: TGTGCCAGCAGCGTATCTGGCGGGACCCCCATGGATGAGCAGTTCTTC

j_gene: TRBJ1-2
abundance: -
v_gene: TRBV30
d_gene: TRBD1
CDR3aa: CAWSRGTGYGYTF
CDR3nt: TGTGCCTGGAGTAGGGGGACAGGGTACGGCTACACCTTC

j_gene: TRBJ2-3
abundance: few
v_gene: TRBV7-9
d_gene: -
CDR3aa: CASGVGGEADTQYF
CDR3nt: TGTGCCAGCGGCGTAGGGGGAGAGGCAGATACGCAGTATTTT

j_gene: TRBJ1-5
abundance: -
v_gene: TRBV30
d_gene: TRBD1
CDR3aa: CAWSPGTGVNQPQHF
CDR3nt: TGTGCCTGGAGCCCTGGGACAGGGGTCAATCAGCCCCAGCATTTT

j_gene: TRBJ2-3
abundance: -
v_gene: TRBV5-1
d_gene: -
CDR3aa: CASSLLSGADTQYF
CDR3nt: TGCGCCAGCAGCTTGTTGTCCGGAGCAGATACGCAGTATTTT

j_gene: TRBJ2-5
abundance: -
v_gene: TRBV6-5
d_gene: TRBD2
CDR3aa: CASSSVTSYQETQYF
CDR3nt: TGTGCCAGCAGCTCCGTGACTAGCTACCAAGAGACCCAGTACTTC

j_gene: TRBJ2-2
abundance: few
v_gene: TRBV9
d_gene: TRBD2
CDR3aa: CASRSGTSGRGNAGELFF
CDR3nt: TGTGCCAGCAGGAGCGGGACTAGCGGGAGAGGTAACGCCGGGGAGCTGTTTTTT

j_gene: TRBJ2-6
abundance: -
v_gene: TRBV27
d_gene: TRBD1
CDR3aa: CASNAFGTGVTGANVLTF
CDR3nt: TGTGCCAGCAACGCGTTTGGGACAGGGGTCACTGGGGCCAACGTCCTGACTTTC

j_gene: TRBJ1-5
abundance: -
v_gene: TRBV30
d_gene: -
CDR3aa: CAWSALDSNQPQHF
CDR3nt: TGTGCCTGGAGTGCTTTAGATAGCAATCAGCCCCAGCATTTT

j_gene: TRBJ2-3
abundance: -
v_gene: TRBV5-1
d_gene: -
CDR3aa: CASSSHTDTQYF
CDR3nt: TGCGCCAGCAGCTCCCACACAGATACGCAGTATTTT

j_gene: TRBJ1-5
abundance: few
v_gene: TRBV5-6
d_gene: TRBD1
CDR3aa: CASSKTGSVFSNQPQHF
CDR3nt: TGTGCCAGCAGTAAGACAGGGTCCGTATTTAGCAATCAGCCCCAGCATTTT

j_gene: TRBJ2-4
abundance: -
v_gene: TRBV6-5
d_gene: -
CDR3aa: CASSYSTALAKNIQYF
CDR3nt: TGTGCCAGCAGTTACTCGACTGCACTAGCCAAAAACATTCAGTACTTC

j_gene: TRBJ1-1
abundance: -
v_gene: TRBV30
d_gene: -
CDR3aa: CACKGSGPNTEAFF
CDR3nt: TGTGCCTGTAAGGGGTCGGGCCCGAACACTGAAGCTTTCTTT

j_gene: TRBJ1-2
abundance: -
v_gene: TRBV7-9
d_gene: -
CDR3aa: CASSLEKDYYGYTF
CDR3nt: TGTGCCAGCAGCTTAGAAAAGGACTACTATGGCTACACCTTC

j_gene: TRBJ1-1
abundance: -
v_gene: TRBV5-1
d_gene: TRBD1
CDR3aa: CASSSRQGRNTEAFF
CDR3nt: TGCGCCAGCAGCTCCAGACAGGGTCGGAACACTGAAGCTTTCTTT

j_gene: TRBJ1-3
abundance: -
v_gene: TRBV30
d_gene: -
CDR3aa: CAWNRLAGNTIYF
CDR3nt: TGTGCCTGGAATCGACTAGCTGGAAACACCATATATTTT

j_gene: TRBJ2-1
abundance: -
v_gene: TRBV5-1
d_gene: TRBD2
CDR3aa: CASSPTSGVNNEQFF
CDR3nt: TGCGCCAGCAGCCCCACTAGCGGGGTCAACAATGAGCAGTTCTTC

j_gene: TRBJ2-7
abundance: -
v_gene: TRBV6-5
d_gene: -
CDR3aa: CASSYSGLEAYEQYF
CDR3nt: TGTGCCAGCAGTTATTCGGGGTTAGAAGCCTACGAGCAGTACTTC

j_gene: TRBJ2-3
abundance: -
v_gene: TRBV5-8
d_gene: -
CDR3aa: CASSRVEAVGADTQYF
CDR3nt: TGTGCCAGCAGTCGGGTAGAAGCGGTGGGTGCGGATACGCAGTATTTT

j_gene: TRBJ2-7
abundance: -
v_gene: TRBV29-1
d_gene: TRBD1
CDR3aa: CSVGTGGFYEQYF
CDR3nt: TGCAGCGTTGGAACAGGGGGATTCTACGAGCAGTACTTC

j_gene: TRBJ2-1
abundance: -
v_gene: TRBV2
d_gene: TRBD1
CDR3aa: CASSDLDRVSYNEQFF
CDR3nt: TGTGCCAGCAGTGACCTGGACAGGGTTTCCTACAATGAGCAGTTCTTC

j_gene: TRBJ1-2
abundance: -
v_gene: TRBV5-4
d_gene: TRBD1
CDR3aa: CASSLAGQLYGYTF
CDR3nt: TGTGCCAGCAGCTTGGCGGGACAGCTCTATGGCTACACCTTC

j_gene: TRBJ2-1
abundance: -
v_gene: TRBV18
d_gene: -
CDR3aa: CASSPPGSIRRNEQFF
CDR3nt: TGTGCCAGCTCACCACCAGGGTCAATACGGAGGAATGAGCAGTTCTTC

j_gene: TRBJ1-5
abundance: -
v_gene: TRBV4-1
d_gene: TRBD1
CDR3aa: CASSQPTGRGQPQHF
CDR3nt: TGCGCCAGCAGCCAACCTACGGGCAGGGGGCAGCCCCAGCATTTT

j_gene: TRBJ1-1
abundance: -
v_gene: TRBV7-9
d_gene: -
CDR3aa: CASSPGQRNTEAFF
CDR3nt: TGTGCCAGCAGCCCAGGACAGAGAAACACTGAAGCTTTCTTT

j_gene: TRBJ2-7
abundance: few
v_gene: TRBV4-3
d_gene: TRBD2
CDR3aa: CASSQALAGDPYEQYF
CDR3nt: TGCGCCAGCAGCCAGGCCCTAGCGGGGGACCCCTACGAGCAGTACTTC

j_gene: TRBJ2-1
abundance: -
v_gene: TRBV2
d_gene: TRBD2
CDR3aa: CASSGASSGSNEQFF
CDR3nt: TGTGCCAGCAGTGGGGCCTCTAGCGGGAGCAATGAGCAGTTCTTC

j_gene: TRBJ2-5
abundance: -
v_gene: TRBV6-6
d_gene: -
CDR3aa: CASSPSEQETQYF
CDR3nt: TGTGCCAGCAGCCCCTCAGAACAAGAGACCCAGTACTTC

j_gene: TRBJ2-3
abundance: -
v_gene: TRBV6-6
d_gene: -
CDR3aa: CASSLLGEAADTQYF
CDR3nt: TGTGCCAGCAGTTTGTTGGGGGAGGCGGCAGATACGCAGTATTTT

j_gene: TRBJ2-7
abundance: few
v_gene: TRBV20-1
d_gene: -
CDR3aa: CSARSGDEQYF
CDR3nt: TGCAGTGCTAGATCGGGGGACGAGCAGTACTTC

j_gene: TRBJ1-3
abundance: -
v_gene: TRBV9
d_gene: -
CDR3aa: CASSVATTGNTIYF
CDR3nt: TGTGCCAGCAGCGTAGCAACAACGGGAAACACCATATATTTT

j_gene: TRBJ1-4
abundance: -
v_gene: TRBV15
d_gene: -
CDR3aa: CATSRDRRLRTTNEKLFF
CDR3nt: TGTGCCACCAGCAGAGATCGTCGCCTGAGGACAACTAATGAAAAACTGTTTTTT

j_gene: TRBJ2-3
abundance: -
v_gene: TRBV29-1
d_gene: TRBD2
CDR3aa: CSVETSGSSDTQYF
CDR3nt: TGCAGCGTTGAGACTAGCGGGAGTTCAGATACGCAGTATTTT

j_gene: TRBJ2-5
abundance: few
v_gene: TRBV30
d_gene: TRBD2
CDR3aa: CAWNLAGQETQYF
CDR3nt: TGTGCCTGGAACCTAGCGGGTCAAGAGACCCAGTACTTC

j_gene: TRBJ2-4
abundance: -
v_gene: TRBV7-8
d_gene: TRBD2
CDR3aa: CASSPKREVKNIQYF
CDR3nt: TGTGCCAGCAGCCCAAAGCGGGAAGTCAAAAACATTCAGTACTTC

j_gene: TRBJ2-3
abundance: -
v_gene: TRBV11-2
d_gene: -
CDR3aa: CASSSRLVGDGDTQYF
CDR3nt: TGTGCCAGCAGCTCCAGACTAGTTGGAGATGGAGATACGCAGTATTTT

j_gene: TRBJ1-5
abundance: -
v_gene: TRBV6-5
d_gene: -
CDR3aa: CASTVGGGQPQHF
CDR3nt: TGTGCCAGCACCGTGGGGGGTGGACAGCCCCAGCATTTT

j_gene: TRBJ2-3
abundance: -
v_gene: TRBV4-2
d_gene: TRBD2
CDR3aa: CASSGRSFAGGLSDTQYF
CDR3nt: TGTGCCAGCAGCGGCCGCTCTTTTGCGGGGGGGCTCTCAGATACGCAGTATTTT

j_gene: TRBJ1-2
abundance: -
v_gene: TRBV4-2
d_gene: TRBD1
CDR3aa: CASSQTGTGSNYGYTF
CDR3nt: TGTGCCAGCAGCCAAACCGGGACAGGGAGTAACTATGGCTACACCTTC

j_gene: TRBJ2-3
abundance: -
v_gene: TRBV4-1
d_gene: TRBD2
CDR3aa: CASSQLGGLAMDTQYF
CDR3nt: TGCGCCAGCAGCCAACTTGGGGGACTAGCGATGGATACGCAGTATTTT

j_gene: TRBJ1-2
abundance: few
v_gene: TRBV6-6
d_gene: -
CDR3aa: CASVGGNYGYTF
CDR3nt: TGTGCCAGCGTTGGGGGGAACTATGGCTACACCTTC

j_gene: TRBJ2-3
abundance: -
v_gene: TRBV27
d_gene: TRBD2
CDR3aa: CASSWAGAGFSSTDTQYF
CDR3nt: TGTGCCAGCAGTTGGGCGGGAGCGGGCTTTTCTAGCACAGATACGCAGTATTTT

j_gene: TRBJ2-5
abundance: few
v_gene: TRBV13
d_gene: -
CDR3aa: CASSIRGGETQYF
CDR3nt: TGTGCCAGCAGCATCAGGGGAGGGGAGACCCAGTACTTC

j_gene: TRBJ2-5
abundance: few
v_gene: TRBV7-9
d_gene: -
CDR3aa: CASSLDPDSLETQYF
CDR3nt: TGTGCCAGCAGCTTAGATCCTGACTCCCTAGAGACCCAGTACTTC

j_gene: TRBJ2-5
abundance: few
v_gene: TRBV5-1
d_gene: TRBD1
CDR3aa: CASSPTGGMETQYF
CDR3nt: TGCGCCAGCAGCCCGACAGGGGGCATGGAGACCCAGTACTTC

j_gene: TRBJ2-5
abundance: few
v_gene: TRBV12-5
d_gene: -
CDR3aa: CASGLVQGATQYF
CDR3nt: TGTGCTAGTGGTTTGGTGCAGGGTGCGACCCAGTACTTC

j_gene: TRBJ1-2
abundance: few
v_gene: TRBV5-6
d_gene: -
CDR3aa: CASSPRTARSYGYTF
CDR3nt: TGTGCCAGCAGCCCGAGGACAGCCCGGTCCTATGGCTACACCTTC

j_gene: TRBJ1-1
abundance: -
v_gene: TRBV6-6
d_gene: -
CDR3aa: CASSYTGHPNTEAFF
CDR3nt: TGTGCCAGCAGTTACACGGGACACCCGAACACTGAAGCTTTCTTT

j_gene: TRBJ2-7
abundance: -
v_gene: TRBV28
d_gene: TRBD1
CDR3aa: CASRTGNSYEQYF
CDR3nt: TGTGCCAGTCGGACAGGGAACTCCTACGAGCAGTACTTC

j_gene: TRBJ1-2
abundance: -
v_gene: TRBV5-1
d_gene: -
CDR3aa: CASSLAVGSGSYGYTF
CDR3nt: TGCGCCAGCAGCTTGGCGGTGGGCAGCGGGAGCTATGGCTACACCTTC

j_gene: TRBJ2-5
abundance: -
v_gene: TRBV18
d_gene: TRBD1
CDR3aa: CASSPPGTGLQETQYF
CDR3nt: TGTGCCAGCTCACCACCAGGGACAGGGCTCCAAGAGACCCAGTACTTC